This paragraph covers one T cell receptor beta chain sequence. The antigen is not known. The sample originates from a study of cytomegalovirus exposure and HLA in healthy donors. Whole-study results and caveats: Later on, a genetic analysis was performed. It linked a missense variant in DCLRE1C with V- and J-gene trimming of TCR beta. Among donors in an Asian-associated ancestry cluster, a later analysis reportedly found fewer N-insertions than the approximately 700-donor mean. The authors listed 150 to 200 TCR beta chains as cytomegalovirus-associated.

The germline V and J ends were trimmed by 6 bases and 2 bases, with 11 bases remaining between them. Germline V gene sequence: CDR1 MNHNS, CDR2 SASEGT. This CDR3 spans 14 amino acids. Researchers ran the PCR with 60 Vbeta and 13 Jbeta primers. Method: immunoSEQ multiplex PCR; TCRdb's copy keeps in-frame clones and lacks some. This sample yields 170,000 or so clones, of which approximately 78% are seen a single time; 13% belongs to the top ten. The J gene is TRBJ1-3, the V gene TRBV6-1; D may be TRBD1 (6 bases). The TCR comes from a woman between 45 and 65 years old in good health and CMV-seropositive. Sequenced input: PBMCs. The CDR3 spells CASSFRGTGNTIYF. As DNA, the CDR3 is TGTGCCAGCAGCTTCAGGGGCACTGGAAACACCATATATTTT.